The 30 T cell receptor beta chains in this list originate from one sample, sequenced in a study of blood T cells in healthy people across ages. Primed by a sample-barcoded 5' primer and a J-beta primer mix, a second PCR proceeded for 7 to 11 cycles. TCRdb processed the 5' RACE reads anew with MiXCR; each CDR3 protein has one entry. The data hold 1.5 million to 2 million distinct CDR3 sequences, with roughly 28% observed a single time. The sample consisted of blood. These receptors all stem from a woman in her 30s in good health.

This clonotype was detected only a few times. A junction end diverges from the germline sequence, so it may reflect a read error. This chain joins TRBV28 and TRBJ2-1, with no clear D. Germline lookup yields CDR1 MDHEN and CDR2 SYDVKM. The CDR3 covers 12 residues. The CDR3 spells CTSSLIPRGQFF. Written as DNA, the CDR3 is TGTACCAGCAGTTTGATTCCCCGAGGTCAGTTCTTC. The full variable domain, completed using reference TRBV28 and TRBJ2-1, is DVKVTQSSRYLVKRTGEKVFLECVQDMDHENMFWYRQDPGLGLRLIYFSYDVKMKEKGDIPEGYSVSREKKERFSLILESASTNQTSMYLCTSSLIPRGQFFGPGTRLTVL.

The chain carries TRBV2 and TRBJ1-5; 9 bases align to TRBD1. Germline loops: CDR1 SNHLY, CDR2 FYNNEI. CDR3 size: 14 residues. J lost 6 bases, V lost 6 bases, and 6 bases had no gene match. CDR3 in amino acids: CASRGDREGQPQHF. The DNA of the CDR3 is TGTGCCAGCAGAGGGGACAGGGAGGGTCAGCCCCAGCATTTT. The whole variable domain, filled in from reference TRBV2 and TRBJ1-5, reads EPEVTQTPSHQVTQMGQEVILRCVPISNHLYFYWYRQILGQKVEFLVSFYNNEISEKSEIFDDQFSVERPDGSNFTLKIRSTKLEDSAMYFCASRGDREGQPQHFGDGTRLSIL.

This clonotype was observed many times. The rearrangement uses TRBV5-1 and TRBJ2-1; no firm D call. CDR3 length: 14 amino acids. The V gene's germline CDR1 is SGHRS and CDR2 YFSETQ. V was shortened by 4 bases and J by 4 bases, with 12 bases between the two germline ends. The CDR3 loop is CASSQVVRYNEQFF. The CDR3 coding sequence is TGCGCCAGCAGCCAAGTTGTCCGGTACAATGAGCAGTTCTTC.

The chain combines TRBV29-1 with TRBJ2-1, with a possible D match to TRBD1 (5 bases). With 4 bases removed from V and 5 bases from J, the gap between germline ends came to 18 bases. The CDR3 totals 15 residues. The germline V gene encodes CDR1 SQVTM and CDR2 ANQGSEA. The CDR3 protein is CSVVERQTDNNEQFF. CDR3 DNA: TGCAGCGTTGTTGAGAGACAGACCGACAACAATGAGCAGTTCTTC.

The chain uses TRBV25-1 and TRBJ1-2; D is ambiguous. The CDR3 covers 12 residues. Trimming removed 3 bases from V and 4 bases from J, with 6 bases in between. Germline CDR1 is MGHDK and CDR2 is SYGVNS. CDR3 coding DNA: TGTGCCAGCAGTGATCCGGGCTATGGCTACACCTTC. Residues: CASSDPGYGYTF.

This clonotype was observed a handful of times. The rearrangement uses TRBV6-5 and TRBJ2-2, with unresolved D. The CDR3 extends over 12 amino acids. From germline, CDR1 is MNHEY and CDR2 SVGAGI. V was cut by 5 bases and J by 3 bases, with 4 bases left in between. The CDR3 DNA reads as TGTGCCAGCAGTAGACACACCGGGGAGCTGTTTTTT. Amino acid sequence: CASSRHTGELFF.

The gene calls are TRBV29-1 and TRBJ2-7; D remains ambiguous. The CDR3 length is 12 residues. Germline-derived CDR1 and CDR2 are SQVTM and ANQGSEA. The V end lost 8 bases, the J end lost 0 bases, and 11 bases lay between the germline ends. CDR3 nucleotide sequence: TGCAGCATAATATGGGACTCCTACGAGCAGTACTTC. Translated: CSIIWDSYEQYF.

This chain links TRBV6-2 or TRBV6-3 with TRBJ1-1; D uncertain. Germline CDR1 reads MNHEY; CDR2 reads SVGEGT. V gave up 4 bases and J gave up 4 bases, with 13 bases separating them. The CDR3 totals 14 residues. The CDR3 DNA reads TGTGCCAGCAGTTTCGCGGGTGACGGCACTGAAGCTTTCTTT. Its translation is CASSFAGDGTEAFF.

Worth noting for this clonotype: A much larger clone is a single base away; this may be a read error. The genes are TRBV2 and TRBJ2-3; maybe TRBD2 (5 bases). The germline V gene has CDR1 SNHLY and CDR2 FYNNEI. The CDR3 loop spans 11 amino acids. CDR3 amino acids: CASVLRDMQYF. CDR3 DNA sequence: TGTGCCAGCGTTCTGAGGGATATGCAGTATTTT.

The rearrangement uses TRBV6-1 and TRBJ2-4, with 7 bases fitting TRBD1. The J call is doubtful: the DNA matches TRBJ2-7 better. The CDR3 is made up of 18 amino acids. Germline V gives CDR1 MNHNS, CDR2 SASEGT. CDR3: CASSTARPGQSMSYEQYF. As DNA, the CDR3 is TGTGCCAGCAGCACCGCACGTCCGGGACAGTCTATGTCTTACGAGCAGTACTTC.

This clonotype was observed a few times. The V gene is TRBV21-1, the J gene TRBJ1-6; the table's D call of TRBD1 was not tested on the DNA. TRBV21-1 is an annotated pseudogene. The CDR3 consists of 14 residues. CDR3 in amino acids: CASSKGAYNSPLHF. Written as DNA, the CDR3 is TGTGCCAGCAGCAAGGGGGCCTATAATTCACCCCTCCACTTT.

CDR3 in DNA: TGTGCCAGCGGGGCTAACAGCTACGAGCAGTACTTC. Translation: CASGANSYEQYF. The chain employs TRBV2 and TRBJ2-5; maybe TRBD1 (5 bases). TRBJ2-7 explains the end of the DNA better; the J call may be wrong. Germline loops: CDR1 SNHLY, CDR2 FYNNEI. CDR3 size: 12 residues.

A few counts support this clonotype. The chain has TRBV6-6 and TRBJ1-5, with TRBD1 matching 10 bases. CDR1 MNHNY and CDR2 SVGAGI come from the germline V gene (reference sequence). Trimming cost V 2 bases and J 6 bases; bases outside gene matches: 4. The CDR3 has 15 amino acids. CDR3: CASSYTGTGVQPQHF. The DNA for the CDR3 is TGTGCCAGCAGTTACACGGGGACAGGGGTTCAGCCCCAGCATTTT.

This clonotype was observed a handful of times. The chain links TRBV19 to TRBJ2-3; TRBD2 aligns across 10 bases. The ends lost 7 bases at V and 3 bases at J; junction bases unmatched: 4. Germline V gene data show CDR1 as LNHDA and CDR2 as SQIVND (reference sequence). The CDR3 length is 14 residues. The CDR3 coding sequence is TGTGCCAGTACCATAGCGGGAGGAACAGATACGCAGTATTTT. Protein: CASTIAGGTDTQYF.

This clonotype has more than one count but fewer than ten. V usage is TRBV7-2 and J usage is TRBJ2-4; 9 bases agree with TRBD2. Germline V gene lookup returns CDR1 SGHTA and CDR2 FQGNSA. This CDR3 is 13 amino acids long. V lost 1 base and J lost 15; bases outside the gene matches: 7. The CDR3 region is CASSLGSSGKLYF. In DNA form, the CDR3 reads TGTGCCAGCAGCTTAGGGTCTAGCGGGAAACTGTACTTC.

This clonotype was seen at least ten times. J is TRBJ2-7 and V is TRBV12-5, with D possibly matching TRBD1 (6 bases). V was cut by 1 base and J by 7 bases, with 14 bases left in between. The CDR3 length is 14 residues. Germline V lookup: CDR1 LGHNT, CDR2 FRNRAP. The CDR3 bases are TGTGCTAGTGGTTTGGCCAGGGGAACGCAAGAGCAGTACTTC. It is translated as CASGLARGTQEQYF.

This clonotype came up a few times. V is TRBV12-5 and J is TRBJ2-1, with D uncertain. The germline CDR1 and CDR2 sequences are LGHNT and FRNRAP. V lost 8 bases to trimming and J lost 7 bases, with 12 bases between them. This CDR3 has 12 amino acids. Written as DNA, the CDR3 is TGTGCTAGTCTGGGGTTGGGAAATGAGCAGTTCTTC. Its translation: CASLGLGNEQFF.

The chain has TRBV7-9 and TRBJ1-2, with D uncertain. This CDR3 has 13 residues. Germline CDR1 is SEHNR and CDR2 is FQNEAQ (reference sequence). Trimming stripped 1 base from V and 3 bases from J, with 6 bases between. The DNA for the CDR3 is TGTGCCAGCAGCTTAGACATCTACTATGGCTACACCTTC. This sequence encodes CASSLDIYYGYTF. Supplemented by reference TRBV7-9 and TRBJ1-2, the full variable domain reads DTGVSQNPRHKITKRGQNVTFRCDPISEHNRLYWYRQTLGQGPEFLTYFQNEAQLEKSRLLSDRFSAERPKGSFSTLEIQRTEQGDSAMYLCASSLDIYYGYTFGSGTRLTVV.

The rearrangement joins TRBV21-1 to TRBJ2-1; the D call of TRBD2 is as the table states it, not checked on the DNA. TRBV21-1 is a pseudogene locus. The CDR3 has 14 amino acids. The CDR3, as DNA: TGTGCCAGCAGCAAAGTTGGGCTAGAGGTTGAGCAGTTCTTC. Its translation: CASSKVGLEVEQFF.

The V and J genes are TRBV15 and TRBJ2-3; 12 positions match TRBD2. The ends lost 4 bases at V and 3 bases at J; junction bases unmatched: 5. This CDR3 spans 16 amino acids. CDR1 and CDR2 (germline): LNHNV, YYDKDF (reference sequence). The CDR3 spells CATSIQLAGGTDTQYF. CDR3 bases: TGTGCCACCAGCATACAGCTAGCGGGGGGGACAGATACGCAGTATTTT. Full variable domain (remainder filled in from reference TRBV15 and TRBJ2-3): DAMVIQNPRYQVTQFGKPVTLSCSQTLNHNVMYWYQQKSSQAPKLLFHYYDKDFNNEADTPDNFQSRRPNTSFCFLDIRSPGLGDTAMYLCATSIQLAGGTDTQYFGPGTRLTVL.

The table lists this clonotype with a few counts. V usage is TRBV12-3 or TRBV12-4 and J usage is TRBJ2-1; TRBD2 aligns across 13 bases. After removal of 5 bases from V and 12 bases from J, the junction contained 7 bases not matched to a gene. There are 14 residues in the CDR3. Here the CDR3 reads CASSLKRLAGGQFF. The CDR3 nucleotides are TGTGCCAGCAGTCTGAAACGACTAGCGGGAGGGCAGTTCTTC.

This clonotype turned up a few times. This rearrangement joins TRBV11-2 to TRBJ2-5, with D perhaps matching TRBD1 or TRBD2 (5 bases each). Per germline, CDR1 SGHAT and CDR2 FQNNGV. V lost 7 bases to trimming and J lost 1 base, with 10 bases between them. The CDR3 has 13 residues. The CDR3 DNA follows: TGTGCCAGCACCACTAGGGGCCAAGAGACCCAGTACTTC. It specifies CASTTRGQETQYF.

This chain connects TRBV12-3 or TRBV12-4 to TRBJ2-3; D is perhaps TRBD1 (6 bases). With 7 bases removed from V and 0 bases from J, the gap between germline ends came to 14 bases. The CDR3 is 15 residues long. The CDR3 region has the DNA TGTGCCAGCACTCCGACAGGATTGAGCACAGATACGCAGTATTTT. Amino acids: CASTPTGLSTDTQYF.

Worth noting for this clonotype: The junction and the germline gene differ at one end; a read error may be behind it. The chain has TRBV27 and TRBJ1-2, with D perhaps matching TRBD1 (6 bases). The CDR3 loop spans 16 amino acids. Per germline, CDR1 MNHEY and CDR2 SMNVEV (reference sequence). CDR3 residues: CASSGGLGAANCGYTF. CDR3 DNA: TGTGCCAGCAGTGGGGGGCTCGGGGCCGCTAACTGTGGCTACACCTTC.

V gene TRBV20-1 combines with J gene TRBJ1-5; maybe TRBD1 (6 bases). Germline V gene data show CDR1 as DFQATT and CDR2 as SNEGSKA (reference sequence). V was trimmed by 3 bases and J by 2 bases, leaving 11 bases between them. This CDR3 has 14 amino acids. The CDR3 loop is CSARIRQGNQPQHF. CDR3 in DNA: TGCAGTGCTAGGATCCGACAGGGCAATCAGCCCCAGCATTTT.

The chain has TRBV12-3 or TRBV12-4 and TRBJ2-7, with 10 bases identical to TRBD2. V gave up 5 bases and J gave up 7 bases; unmatched junction bases: 17. The CDR3 runs 17 residues. CDR3 sequence reads: CASSELAGLSSYNEQYF. The CDR3 region has the DNA TGTGCCAGCAGTGAACTAGCGGGACTTAGCTCCTACAATGAGCAGTACTTC.

This clonotype was seen more than once but under ten times. The chain links TRBV7-2 to TRBJ2-1; D gene uncertain. Trimming stripped 5 bases from V and 8 bases from J, with 19 bases between. CDR1 is SGHTA, CDR2 FQGNSA, per germline. The CDR3 covers 15 residues. In nucleotides, the CDR3 is TGTGCCAGCAGCAAAATTGCGGCACAAACCGATGAGCAGTTCTTC. This sequence encodes CASSKIAAQTDEQFF. The entire variable domain, with the rest obtained from reference TRBV7-2 and TRBJ2-1, is as follows: GAGVSQSPSNKVTEKGKDVELRCDPISGHTALYWYRQSLGQGLEFLIYFQGNSAPDKSGLPSDRFSAERTGGSVSTLTIQRTQQEDSAVYLCASSKIAAQTDEQFFGPGTRLTVL.

In this sample, this clonotype turned up many times. The chain couples TRBV6-5 to TRBJ2-1; 8 nucleotides agree with TRBD1. Germline assignment: CDR1 MNHEY and CDR2 SVGAGI. V lost 6 bases to trimming and J lost 0 bases; unmatched junction nucleotides: 7. The CDR3 extends over 16 amino acids. CDR3 sequence (DNA): TGTGCCAGCAGCCGAGGGACAGGAGGCTCCTACAATGAGCAGTTCTTC. Translating gives CASSRGTGGSYNEQFF.

V is TRBV10-2 and J is TRBJ2-1; TRBD2 matches at 8 bases. With V trimmed by 0 bases and J by 7 bases, 8 bases remained unmatched. CDR3 size: 16 residues. The germline CDR1 and CDR2 sequences are WSHSY and SAAADI. CDR3 in amino acids: CASSESAGLGGNEQFF. The CDR3 DNA sequence: TGCGCCAGCAGTGAGTCCGCGGGACTAGGCGGGAATGAGCAGTTCTTC.

V is TRBV3-1 and J is TRBJ1-5; D is ambiguous. CDR1 is LGHDT and CDR2 is YNNKEL in the germline V gene (reference sequence). The V and J ends lost 1 base and 2 bases respectively, with 6 bases between them. This CDR3 is 14 amino acids long. The CDR3 DNA sequence: TGTGCCAGCAGCCAAGTGGAAGGCAATCAGCCCCAGCATTTT. It yields the protein CASSQVEGNQPQHF.